The rows below give T cell receptor beta chains drawn from one sample of a study of CD8+ T cells in alopecia areata. Sequencing was performed with immunoSEQ multiplex PCR; in TCRdb, only in-frame clones are kept and a portion is missing. The sample consists of 100,000 or so clones, 60% of them appearing once. Material: CD8+ T cells sorted from blood, obtained at approximately week 56, from a patient treated with tofacitinib. The receptors derive from a human donor with alopecia areata. Both conserved end residues are trimmed from each CDR3. The D gene is left open where the match is weak.

v_call | d_call | cdr3_aa
TRBV6-1 | TRBD2 | ASSETGTINIQY
TRBV30 | NA | AWSRGYGSGEAYGYT
TRBV7-2 | TRBD2 | ASSGRAGGFSYNEQF
TRBV27 | NA | ASKEGAADTQY
TRBV30 | NA | AWSVSLTVNEKLF
TRBV2 | TRBD1 | ASSEAQRDRGYGYT
TRBV25-1 | NA | ASSLEDFYEQY
TRBV5-1 | NA | ASTPQRSTDTQY
TRBV27 | NA | ASRREGQGAISYEQY
TRBV4-1 | NA | ASSNQGSQPQH
TRBV27 | NA | ASSLRRIDEQY
TRBV7-2 | TRBD2 | ASSQGLAGGALGWSTQY
TRBV6-1 | NA | ASSTGNTEAF
TRBV10-3 | NA | AISESSGNTIY
TRBV2 | NA | ASDRLSNQPQH
TRBV5-6 | TRBD1 | ASSVGTGLYNEQF
TRBV7-8 | TRBD1 | ASSLGGTGNQPQH
TRBV5-1 | TRBD1 | ASSQGQGALGTEAF
TRBV19 | NA | ASSPSLYYEQY
TRBV11-2 | NA | ASSLDWQGNQPQH
TRBV5-1 | NA | ATRPGVSGNTIY
TRBV11-2 | NA | ASSLEWRAMETQY
TRBV19 | NA | ASSIGSRVEGYT
TRBV7-9 | NA | ASSLLADFETQY
TRBV4-1 | TRBD1 | ASSAGTGANQPQH
TRBV12-5 | NA | ASGPTYNEQF
TRBV11-2 | NA | ASSLDAVYTEAF
TRBV10-2 | NA | ASSGPGALPQH
TRBV27 | NA | ASKIEGSYNEQF
TRBV14 | NA | ASSQGGTATYEQY
TRBV9 | NA | ASSAAISPKEQF
TRBV5-1 | NA | ASSPQTNSNEQF
TRBV10-3 | NA | AISAILTGRVPKEQF